The entry below gives a single T cell receptor beta chain sequence along with its context. This entry comes from a study of shared clonotypes between healthy human individuals. At the deep level, the assay was run. When replicate PCRs were run on sorted subsets, they used 200 to 250 ng DNA, about 30,000 T cell genomes. Repertoires were generated with immunoSEQ multiplex PCR, while TCRdb's copy carries only in-frame clones and drops some. Altogether more than 850,000 clones are present, around 78% being singletons, with the ten largest covering approximately 0.52%. The V and J ends lost 5 bases and 1 base respectively, with 12 bases between them. This CDR3 is 15 amino acids long. Germline CDR1 LNHDA, CDR2 SQIVND (reference sequence).

Sequenced: memory CD4+ T cells from PBMCs. Subset here: CD45RA-negative fraction. V usage is TRBV19 and J usage is TRBJ1-3; D might be TRBD1 (6 bases). The receptor was isolated from a man between 18 and 35 years old in good health. Some clones in this sample may be carry-over from other donors' samples. CDR3 protein: CASSVVTGSGNTIYF. In nucleotides, the CDR3 is TGTGCCAGTAGTGTCGTGACAGGATCTGGAAACACCATATATTTT.